This entry lists 31 T cell receptor beta chains sequenced from one sample in a study of T cell repertoires in cytomegalovirus infection. TCRdb re-called the reads through MiXCR, storing one row per CDR3 protein. The table shows around 710,000 distinct CDR3 sequences, with 25% to 30% occurring only once. What these receptors recognize is not known. Source: cultured CD8+ T cells from PBMCs, taken from culture after CMV antigen stimulation. The source is a human donor in good health (CMV status not recorded). Some clones in this sample may be carry-over from other donors' samples.

The chain employs TRBV7-9 and TRBJ2-1; 7 bases are a match to TRBD2. V shed 1 base, J shed 4 bases, and the junction held 4 bases outside the gene matches. Germline V gene sequence: CDR1 SEHNR, CDR2 FQNEAQ (reference sequence). The CDR3 consists of 15 residues. Here the CDR3 reads CASSLVSGAYNEQFF. The CDR3 DNA reads as TGTGCCAGCAGCTTAGTAAGCGGGGCGTACAATGAGCAGTTCTTC.

This clonotype was observed a few times. The rearrangement joins TRBV14 to TRBJ1-6; D is possibly TRBD1 (6 bases). CDR3 length equals 14 residues. The germline V and J ends were trimmed by 4 bases and 10 bases, with 14 bases remaining between them. Germline CDR1 is SGHDN and CDR2 is FVKESK. CDR3 residues: CASSLTGARSPLHF. Written as DNA, the CDR3 is TGTGCCAGCAGCCTCACGGGGGCAAGATCACCCCTCCACTTT.

The CDR3 loop is CASSPTLAPEAFF. CDR3 in DNA: TGTGCCAGCAGCCCGACACTGGCCCCTGAAGCTTTCTTT. This chain connects TRBV7-1 to TRBJ1-1, with no clear D. TRBV7-1 falls under the ORF class, with uncertain function. This CDR3 region has 13 residues. V dropped 5 bases and J dropped 6 bases, with 13 bases sitting between them.

The CDR3 spells CSGEGDRGYTF. DNA of the CDR3: TGCAGCGGGGAGGGGGACCGAGGCTACACCTTC. The chain couples TRBV29-1 to TRBJ1-2, with a tentative D call TRBD1 (6 bases). Trimming removed 7 bases at V and 8 bases at J, with 14 bases between. The V gene's germline CDR1 is SQVTM and CDR2 ANQGSEA. The length of the CDR3 is 11 residues.

Note on this clonotype: This may be a read error, as it is one base from a much larger clone. The chain has TRBV19 and TRBJ1-1; D perhaps matches TRBD1 (6 bases). This CDR3 is built from 18 residues. CDR1 is LNHDA, CDR2 SQIVND, per germline (reference sequence). CDR3: CASIPARGGYTHYTVAFF. The CDR3 coding sequence is TGTGCCAGTATCCCGGCGAGGGGGGGTTACACTCACTACACTGTAGCTTTCTTT.

This clonotype has just a few counts. The junction does not match germline at one end; this may be a read error. The chain joins TRBV4-3 to TRBJ1-4; D gene uncertain. This CDR3 contains 16 residues. The V gene's germline CDR1 is LGHNA and CDR2 YSLEER. The CDR3 coding sequence is TGCGCCAGCAGCGAAGACACAGCAGCAACTAATGAAAAACTGTTTTTT. Its protein is CASSEDTAATNEKLFF.

This clonotype showed up many times. The chain couples TRBV12-3 or TRBV12-4 to TRBJ2-7; either TRBD1 or TRBD2 may fit D (5 bases each). Deletions cut 5 bases from V and 0 bases from J, with 14 bases between. The CDR3 covers 15 residues. CDR3 DNA: TGTGCCAGCAGTATGGGACGGTATAGCTCCTACGAGCAGTACTTC. Encoded protein: CASSMGRYSSYEQYF.

The chain uses TRBV2 and TRBJ2-3; D may match TRBD1 or TRBD2 (6 bases each). Germline CDR1 SNHLY, CDR2 FYNNEI. The CDR3 consists of 15 residues. V lost 8 bases to trimming and J lost 2 bases, with 17 bases between them. CDR3 loop: CASPPSWGATDTQYF. As DNA, the CDR3 is TGTGCCAGCCCTCCTTCGTGGGGGGCCACAGATACGCAGTATTTT.

This clonotype was counted a few times. The genes are TRBV11-1 and TRBJ2-5; D is perhaps TRBD2 (6 bases). Trimming cost V 3 bases and J 1 base, with 18 bases left between them. CDR1 and CDR2 from the germline V gene are SGHAT and FQDESV (reference sequence). The CDR3 length is 17 residues. In DNA, the CDR3 is TGTGCCAGCAGCTTCCCAAGGAGCCTGGGGGGCCAAGAGACCCAGTACTTC. This sequence encodes CASSFPRSLGGQETQYF. The complete variable domain, with remaining parts taken from reference TRBV11-1 and TRBJ2-5, reads EAEVAQSPRYKITEKSQAVAFWCDPISGHATLYWYRQILGQGPELLVQFQDESVVDDSQLPKDRFSAERLKGVDSTLKIQPAELGDSAMYLCASSFPRSLGGQETQYFGPGTRLLVL.

This clonotype has just one count. This sequence joins TRBV6-1 and TRBJ2-7; a weak D match, TRBD1 (5 bases). Germline V gives CDR1 MNHNS, CDR2 SASEGT. CDR3 length equals 13 residues. Trimming cost V 3 bases and J 2 bases, with 8 bases left between them. Here the CDR3 DNA reads TGTGCCAGCAGTGAGCAGGGTCCCTACGAGCAGTACGTC. This translates into CASSEQGPYEQYV.

This rearrangement joins TRBV20-1 to TRBJ2-7, with a tentative D call TRBD1 (5 bases). The germline CDR1 and CDR2 sequences are DFQATT and SNEGSKA (reference sequence). V was cut by 1 base and J by 3 bases, with 22 bases left in between. The CDR3 is 17 amino acids. The CDR3 here is CSARVPRQGLRGYEQYF. CDR3 nucleotides: TGCAGTGCTAGAGTTCCCAGGCAGGGCCTAAGGGGCTACGAGCAGTACTTC.

This clonotype was counted between two and nine times. One end of the junction fails to match germline, which may point to a read error. The chain uses TRBV11-3 and TRBJ1-4; D is undetermined. Germline V gene lookup returns CDR1 SGHNT and CDR2 YENEEA. The CDR3 consists of 10 residues. The CDR3 here is CASSLDVDRF. For the CDR3, the DNA is TGTGCCAGCAGCTTAGATGTAGATCGATTT.

This clonotype was seen only a few times. This sequence joins TRBV27 and TRBJ2-7; possible D gene TRBD1, 5 bases. Trimming shortened V by 5 bases and J by 6 bases, and 17 bases separated the two germline ends. Germline-derived CDR1 and CDR2 are MNHEY and SMNVEV (reference sequence). The CDR3 is 14 amino acids. The CDR3 sequence: CASSPGIRPSEQYF. In DNA form, the CDR3 reads TGTGCCAGCAGTCCAGGGATTAGGCCCAGCGAGCAGTACTTC.

This clonotype was seen only once. V gene TRBV12-3 or TRBV12-4 combines with J gene TRBJ2-1; TRBD2 matches at 8 bases. This CDR3 contains 14 residues. The V segment lost 3 bases and the J segment 9 bases; nucleotides outside the gene matches: 7. DNA for the CDR3: TGTGCCAGCAGTTTTCCCGGGGGGGCGACTGAGCAGTTCTTC. Encoded protein: CASSFPGGATEQFF.

The genes are TRBV10-1 and TRBJ2-7; 7 positions match TRBD2. This CDR3 is built from 14 residues. J was trimmed by 5 bases and V by 10 bases; bases with no gene match: 14. Germline lookup yields CDR1 WNHNN and CDR2 SYGVQD (reference sequence). The CDR3 nucleotides are TGCGCCACCAGCGAGACTGGTGCGGGGGACGAGCAGTACTTC. Translating it yields CATSETGAGDEQYF.

This clonotype was seen a few times. The rearrangement links TRBV7-6 to TRBJ2-5; 10 bases fit TRBD1. V gave up 4 bases and J gave up 4 bases; unmatched junction bases: 6. Germline-derived CDR1 and CDR2 are SGHVS and FNYEAQ. There are 15 residues in the CDR3. The CDR3 sequence: CASSSPDRGTETQYF. As DNA, the CDR3 is TGTGCCAGCAGCTCACCGGACAGGGGGACAGAGACCCAGTACTTC.

This rearrangement joins TRBV5-4 to TRBJ2-7, with D perhaps matching TRBD1 (6 bases). Trimming pared 4 bases from V and 4 bases from J, leaving 18 bases between. CDR3 length: 15 residues. Germline V gene sequence: CDR1 SGHNT, CDR2 YYREEE (reference sequence). CDR3 in DNA: TGTGCCAGCAGCCCCACAGGGATAAACCCTTACGAGCAGTACTTC. Its translation is CASSPTGINPYEQYF.

This clonotype has only a few counts. The chain employs TRBV6-6 and TRBJ1-2, with 8 bases that match TRBD1. From germline, CDR1 is MNHNY and CDR2 SVGAGI (reference sequence). V was pared by 2 bases and J by 4 bases, with 21 bases of the junction left unmatched. The CDR3 length is 20 residues. CDR3 DNA sequence: TGTGCCAGCAGTTACGAGGGAGTAGGGGACAGGAGGGGACTCGGCTATGGCTACACCTTC. Translation gives CASSYEGVGDRRGLGYGYTF.

The rearrangement uses TRBV12-3 or TRBV12-4 and TRBJ1-2; D perhaps matches TRBD1 (6 bases). The V end lost 4 bases, the J end lost 2 bases, and 17 bases lay between the germline ends. The CDR3 runs 16 residues. The CDR3 reads CASSSPRGWMNYGYTF. The DNA for the CDR3 is TGTGCCAGCAGTTCCCCCAGGGGTTGGATGAACTATGGCTACACCTTC.

The chain joins TRBV4-2 to TRBJ2-5; 8 bases match TRBD2. V dropped 1 base and J dropped 2; count of bases not matched to a gene: 6. The CDR3 is made up of 16 amino acids. In germline, CDR1 is LGHNA, CDR2 YNFKEQ. CDR3 in amino acids: CASSQASGGFQETQYF. In DNA, the CDR3 is TGTGCCAGCAGCCAAGCAAGCGGGGGCTTTCAAGAGACCCAGTACTTC.

The chain is built from TRBV6-6 and TRBJ1-1, with D tentatively TRBD1 (6 bases). The CDR3 has 14 amino acids. V lost 5 bases to trimming and J lost 5 bases, with 15 bases between them. CDR1 is MNHNY and CDR2 is SVGAGI in the germline V gene (reference sequence). CDR3 loop: CASSTGRGLTEAFF. Here the CDR3 DNA reads TGTGCCAGCAGTACGGGAAGGGGGTTGACTGAAGCTTTCTTT.

A note on this clonotype: One junction end does not reproduce the germline sequence, and a read error may be involved. The CDR3 region has the DNA TGTGCCAGCAGCTTTCTGAGTGGCGAGCAGTTCTTC. It yields the protein CASSFLSGEQFF. The V and J genes are TRBV5-3 and TRBJ2-1; D gene uncertain. TRBV5-3 has ORF status, its function being uncertain. This CDR3 comprises 12 residues.

This clonotype was observed a few times. The chain recombines TRBV27 with TRBJ1-2, with D maybe TRBD1 (5 bases). Deletions cut 7 bases from V and 8 bases from J, with 14 bases between. Looked up from germline, CDR1 is MNHEY and CDR2 is SMNVEV (reference sequence). The CDR3 spans 12 residues. The CDR3 DNA reads TGTGCCAGCATGGGGGGAACAGGAGGCTACACCTTC. This translates into CASMGGTGGYTF.

This clonotype was seen a few times. The chain employs TRBV7-9 and TRBJ2-7; D gene uncertain. V was shortened by 1 base and J by 0 bases, with 10 bases between the two germline ends. Per germline, CDR1 SEHNR and CDR2 FQNEAQ (reference sequence). The CDR3 extends over 15 amino acids. The CDR3 DNA sequence: TGTGCCAGCAGCTTAGTAGGGTTTGGCTCCTACGAGCAGTACTTC. Protein sequence: CASSLVGFGSYEQYF.

This clonotype has a handful of counts. The gene calls are TRBV27 and TRBJ2-3; D is undetermined. Between the trimmed V and J ends, which lost 6 bases and 6 bases, there was a span of 7 bases. The CDR3 has 11 residues. In germline, CDR1 is MNHEY, CDR2 SMNVEV (reference sequence). This CDR3 reads CASRLKDTQYF. CDR3 DNA: TGTGCCAGCAGGCTTAAGGATACGCAGTATTTT.

This clonotype was picked up a small number of times. V gene TRBV7-6 combines with J gene TRBJ1-1; 9 nucleotides line up with TRBD1. J gave up 11 bases and V 5 bases, and 3 bases lay outside the gene matches. This CDR3 has 11 residues. Germline V CDR1 and CDR2: SGHVS, FNYEAQ. The CDR3 is CASSQGQGAFF. The CDR3, as DNA: TGTGCCAGCAGCCAAGGACAGGGGGCTTTCTTT.

The V gene is TRBV15, the J gene TRBJ2-3; 8 bases match TRBD2. CDR3 length: 16 residues. V was pared by 0 bases and J by 3 bases, with 5 bases of the junction left unmatched. The germline V gene encodes CDR1 LNHNV and CDR2 YYDKDF (reference sequence). CDR3 in DNA: TGTGCCACCAGCAGAGAATCCAGCGGGGGAACAGATACGCAGTATTTT. Translation: CATSRESSGGTDTQYF.

V is TRBV6-2 or TRBV6-3 and J is TRBJ1-5, with D possibly matching TRBD1 (6 bases). Deletions cut 6 bases from V and 3 bases from J, with 12 bases between. Germline CDR1 and CDR2: MNHEY and SVGEGT. The CDR3 is 14 amino acids. CDR3 DNA sequence: TGTGCCAGCAGCTATGGGGACAACAATCAGCCCCAGCATTTT. This translates into CASSYGDNNQPQHF.

This chain uses TRBV12-3 or TRBV12-4 with TRBJ2-3; 12 positions agree with TRBD2. CDR3 length equals 15 residues. With 5 bases clipped from V and 5 bases from J, the junction kept 5 bases outside the gene matches. DNA for the CDR3: TGTGCCAGCAGTCCAGAGGGACTAGCGGGAGATACGCAGTATTTT. It encodes CASSPEGLAGDTQYF.

The genes are TRBV5-1 and TRBJ2-7; 10 nucleotides match TRBD1. The CDR3 consists of 15 residues. J gave up 5 bases and V 3 bases, and 8 bases lay outside the gene matches. From germline, CDR1 is SGHRS and CDR2 YFSETQ. This CDR3 reads CASSSGTGAHHEQYF. The CDR3 DNA sequence: TGCGCCAGCAGCTCGGGGACAGGGGCGCACCACGAGCAGTACTTC.

This clonotype was observed many times. V and J are TRBV11-3 and TRBJ2-5, with 8 bases lining up with TRBD2. With 1 base clipped from V and 0 bases from J, the junction kept 7 bases outside the gene matches. In germline, CDR1 is SGHNT, CDR2 YENEEA. This CDR3 contains 17 residues. The CDR3 coding sequence is TGTGCCAGCAGCTTAGGAGGCGCGGGGGGCTACCAAGAGACCCAGTACTTC. This translates into CASSLGGAGGYQETQYF.